This TCR beta chain was found in a study of post-analysis software for immune sequencing data. Study-wide background: The cohort encompassed relapsing-remitting, secondary progressive and progressive-relapsing multiple sclerosis disease courses. The study's findings and limits: When patients were compared with controls, 4 or 5 TRBV segments were more frequent, TRBV5-6, TRBV5-1 and TRBV20-1 among them. Co-batched samples clustered tightly together by F measure.

Losses at the gene ends were 1 base for V and 5 bases for J; bases not matched to a gene: 7. The CDR3 contains 16 residues. Germline V CDR1 and CDR2: MNHNS, SASEGT. Included in the TCR beta cDNA libraries were unique molecular identifiers. Roughly 450,000 cDNA molecules came from around 1 to 10 million T cells. TCRdb fed the PCR reads into MiXCR, producing one record per CDR3 protein. This sample has approximately 660,000 distinct CDR3 sequences, with around 60% found just once. In its sample, this clonotype was seen a few times. Its antigen is currently unknown. The chain has TRBV6-1 and TRBJ2-1; TRBD1 matches at 8 bases. Sequenced material: blood. The clonotype comes from a girl aged 2 to 10 with multiple sclerosis. In nucleotides, the CDR3 is TGTGCCAGCAGTGAAGAGACCCGGACAGGGAACAATGAGCAGTTCTTC. It yields the protein CASSEETRTGNNEQFF.